This TCR beta chain is from a study of blood T cell repertoires in COVID-19. In the study overall: The origin of the acute and convalescent COVID-19 samples was the United States, Italy and Spain. T cells, B-cell-depleted T cells, or PBMCs supplied cDNA or gDNA.

The V segment lost 4 bases and the J segment 0 bases; nucleotides outside the gene matches: 6. The CDR3 loop spans 16 amino acids. The germline CDR1 and CDR2 sequences are SGDLS and YYNGEE. The method was immunoSEQ multiplex PCR; TCRdb's version includes in-frame clones alone and lacks a portion of them. The table includes about 88,000 clones, 85% to 95% detected once. Sequenced input: peripheral blood. This TCR derives from a man aged 60 to 69 with acute or convalescent COVID-19. V is TRBV9 and J is TRBJ2-3; 9 bases agree with TRBD1. In DNA, the CDR3 is TGTGCCAGCAGCCCCCGGGACAGGGCTAGCACAGATACGCAGTATTTT. Amino acid sequence: CASSPRDRASTDTQYF.